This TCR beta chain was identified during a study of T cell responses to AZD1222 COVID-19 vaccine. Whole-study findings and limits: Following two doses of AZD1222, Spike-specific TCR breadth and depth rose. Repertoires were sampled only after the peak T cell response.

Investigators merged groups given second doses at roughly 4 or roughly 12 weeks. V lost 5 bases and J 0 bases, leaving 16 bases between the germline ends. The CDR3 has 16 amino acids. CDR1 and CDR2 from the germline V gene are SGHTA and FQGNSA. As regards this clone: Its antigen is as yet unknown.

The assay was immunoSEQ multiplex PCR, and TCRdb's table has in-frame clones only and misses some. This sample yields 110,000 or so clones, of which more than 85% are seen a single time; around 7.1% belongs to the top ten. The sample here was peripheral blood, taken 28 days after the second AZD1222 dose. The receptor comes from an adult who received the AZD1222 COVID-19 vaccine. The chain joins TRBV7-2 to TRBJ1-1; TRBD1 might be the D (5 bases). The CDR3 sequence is CASSPHRGGMNTEAFF. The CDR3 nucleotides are TGTGCCAGCAGCCCCCACCGGGGGGGTATGAACACTGAAGCTTTCTTT.